This T cell receptor beta chain was sequenced for a study of CD8+CD57+ T cells in acquired aplastic anemia. Using genomic DNA as the template, TCR beta VDJ and CDR3 profiling was carried out. Each CDR3 protein gets one entry after TCRdb re-called the reads with MiXCR. The repertoire holds hundreds of thousands of distinct CDR3 sequences, about a third seen once, with around 0.82% in the top ten. This clonotype was detected a few times. Patients picked for sequencing had shown CD8+CD57+ cell expansion detected by flow cytometry. A severe acquired aplastic anemia diagnosis applied to all patients. There was no therapy given to any patient before the blood sampling took place. There are 14 residues in the CDR3. Trimming took 5 bases from V and 0 from J, leaving 10 bases between them. CDR1 MGHDK and CDR2 SYGVNS come from the germline V gene.

This TCR came from a human donor with aplastic anemia. Sequencing used sorted CD4+, CD8+, or CD8+CD57+ T cells (not recorded which) from PBMCs. The chain carries TRBV25-1 and TRBJ1-1, with D possibly TRBD1 on 5 matching bases. The CDR3 region is CASSFDSLNTEAFF. The CDR3 DNA reads TGTGCCAGCAGTTTTGACAGTTTGAACACTGAAGCTTTCTTT.